Below, 5 T cell receptor beta chains from the same sample are listed, as sequenced in a study of T cells in Graves' hyperthyroidism and ophthalmopathy (dated by TCRdb to between 2018 and 2020). Library prep was done by multiplex PCR. Sequencer: Illumina HiSeq 2000. The TCR beta CDR3 regions were amplified from the RNA transcripts. The TCR CDR3 was subjected to a first round of RT-PCR using the HTBI primer set and the Qiagen OneStep RT-PCR kit. The public reads were quality trimmed at Q25 with fastp and then assembled into clones with MiXCR by TCRdb, keeping productive beta chains. Rows merge per CDR3 protein into single entries with the most common DNA and genes. Recorded for this sample are about 600,000 distinct CDR3 sequences; about a sixth of them occurred a single time. The ten largest clones add up to more than 3% of the sample. Material: blood. The receptors stem from a woman aged 40 to 49 with Graves' ophthalmopathy.

Ten or more counts support this clonotype. The V and J genes are TRBV18 and TRBJ2-3; D possibly matches TRBD1 or TRBD2 (6 bases each). The CDR3 totals 16 residues. CDR1 is KGHSH and CDR2 is LQKENI in the germline V gene. Trimming removed 2 bases from V and 0 bases from J, with 12 bases in between. The CDR3 region is CASSPGGGTSTDTQYF. Here the CDR3 DNA reads TGTGCCAGCTCACCAGGAGGGGGTACTAGCACAGATACGCAGTATTTT.

This clonotype was seen only once. The rearrangement joins TRBV6-1 to TRBJ2-1; TRBD2 matches at 14 bases. CDR1 is MNHNS and CDR2 is SASEGT in the germline V gene. V lost 5 bases to trimming and J lost 5 bases; unmatched junction nucleotides: 11. The CDR3 is made up of 18 amino acids. The CDR3 coding sequence is TGTGCCAGCAGTCTCCCCGGGACTAGCGGGAGAGCCGACAATGAGCAGTTCTTC. This codes for CASSLPGTSGRADNEQFF.

The chain is built from TRBV15 and TRBJ2-1; TRBD2 aligns across 13 bases. The CDR3 is made up of 19 amino acids. The V gene's germline CDR1 is LNHNV and CDR2 YYDKDF (reference sequence). The junction had 13 bases not matched to a gene; V was cut back by 1 base and J by 7 bases. Here the CDR3 reads CATSRVGQGSTSGRNEQFF. The CDR3 nucleotides are TGTGCCACCAGCAGAGTTGGACAGGGGTCGACTAGCGGGAGGAATGAGCAGTTCTTC.

The sample holds many counts of this clonotype. The V gene is TRBV5-1, the J gene TRBJ1-5; D ambiguous. The CDR3 contains 13 residues. Germline V gene sequence: CDR1 SGHRS, CDR2 YFSETQ. Deletions cut 4 bases from V and 5 bases from J, with 10 bases between. DNA for the CDR3: TGCGCCAGCAGCGTGGACTCCTATCAGCCCCAGCATTTT. It translates to CASSVDSYQPQHF.

This clonotype showed up just a few times. The CDR3: CASSPVDTKETQYF. DNA for the CDR3: TGTGCCAGCTCACCAGTGGACACAAAAGAGACCCAGTACTTC. The chain links TRBV18 to TRBJ2-5, with D maybe TRBD1 (5 bases). Per the germline V gene, CDR1 is KGHSH and CDR2 is LQKENI. Trimming pared 2 bases from V and 3 bases from J, leaving 10 bases between. The CDR3 has 14 amino acids.